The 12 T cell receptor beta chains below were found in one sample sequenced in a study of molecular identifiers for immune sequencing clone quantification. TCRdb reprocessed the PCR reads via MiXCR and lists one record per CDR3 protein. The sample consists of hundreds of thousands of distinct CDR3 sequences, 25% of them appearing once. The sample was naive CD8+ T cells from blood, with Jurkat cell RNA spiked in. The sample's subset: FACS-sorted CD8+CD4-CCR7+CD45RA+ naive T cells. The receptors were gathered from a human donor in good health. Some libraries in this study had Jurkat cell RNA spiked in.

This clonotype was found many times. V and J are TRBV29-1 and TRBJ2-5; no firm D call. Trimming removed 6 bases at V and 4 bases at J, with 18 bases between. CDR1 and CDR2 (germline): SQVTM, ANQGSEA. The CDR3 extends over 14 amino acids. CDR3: CSVTPGLKPETQYF. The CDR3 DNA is TGCAGCGTCACACCGGGCCTCAAACCAGAGACCCAGTACTTC.

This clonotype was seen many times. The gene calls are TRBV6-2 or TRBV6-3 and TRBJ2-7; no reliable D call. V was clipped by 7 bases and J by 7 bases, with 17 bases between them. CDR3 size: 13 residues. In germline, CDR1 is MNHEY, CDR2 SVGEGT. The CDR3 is CASTLSVPGEQYF. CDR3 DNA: TGTGCCAGCACTCTATCGGTGCCCGGGGAGCAGTACTTC.

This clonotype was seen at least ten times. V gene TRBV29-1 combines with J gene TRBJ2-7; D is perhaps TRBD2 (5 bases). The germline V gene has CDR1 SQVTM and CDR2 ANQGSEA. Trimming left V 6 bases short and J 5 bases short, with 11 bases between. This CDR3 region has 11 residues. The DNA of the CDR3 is TGCAGCGTCACCGACGGGGACGAGCAGTACTTC. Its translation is CSVTDGDEQYF.

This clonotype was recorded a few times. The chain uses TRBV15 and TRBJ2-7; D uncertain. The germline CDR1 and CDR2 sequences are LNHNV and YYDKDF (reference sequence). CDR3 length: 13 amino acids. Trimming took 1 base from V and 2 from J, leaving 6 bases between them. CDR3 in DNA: TGTGCCACCAGCAGAGCCGACCCCTACGAGCAGTACTTC. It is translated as CATSRADPYEQYF. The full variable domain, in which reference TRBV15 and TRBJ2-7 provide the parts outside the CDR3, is DAMVIQNPRYQVTQFGKPVTLSCSQTLNHNVMYWYQQKSSQAPKLLFHYYDKDFNNEADTPDNFQSRRPNTSFCFLDIRSPGLGDTAMYLCATSRADPYEQYFGPGTRLTVT.

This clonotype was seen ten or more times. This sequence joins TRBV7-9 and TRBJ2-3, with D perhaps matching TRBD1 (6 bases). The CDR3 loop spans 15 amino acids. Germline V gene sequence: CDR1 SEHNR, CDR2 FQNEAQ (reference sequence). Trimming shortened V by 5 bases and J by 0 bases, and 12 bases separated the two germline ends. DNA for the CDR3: TGTGCCAGCAGCCTCCGGGACACTAGCACAGATACGCAGTATTTT. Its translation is CASSLRDTSTDTQYF.

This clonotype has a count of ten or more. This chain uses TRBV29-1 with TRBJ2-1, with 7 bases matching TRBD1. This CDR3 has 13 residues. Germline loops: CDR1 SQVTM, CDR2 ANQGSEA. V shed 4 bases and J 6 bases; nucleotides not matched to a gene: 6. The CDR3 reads CSVAEGAGNEQFF. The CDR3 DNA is TGCAGCGTTGCAGAGGGGGCCGGCAATGAGCAGTTCTTC.

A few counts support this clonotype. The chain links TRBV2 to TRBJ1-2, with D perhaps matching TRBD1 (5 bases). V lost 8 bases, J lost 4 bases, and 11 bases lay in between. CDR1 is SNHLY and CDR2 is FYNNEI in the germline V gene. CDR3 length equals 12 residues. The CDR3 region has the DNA TGTGCCAGCCGCGGAAGGGGCTATGGCTACACCTTC. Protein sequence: CASRGRGYGYTF.

CDR3 bases: TGTGCCAGCAGTTTTTTCGACAGGGCCCAAGCCAAAAACATTCAGTACTTC. Protein sequence: CASSFFDRAQAKNIQYF. This chain joins TRBV27 and TRBJ2-4; 7 nucleotides agree with TRBD1. The length of the CDR3 is 17 residues. Germline V gives CDR1 MNHEY, CDR2 SMNVEV (reference sequence). V was pared by 3 bases and J by 0 bases, with 8 bases of the junction left unmatched.

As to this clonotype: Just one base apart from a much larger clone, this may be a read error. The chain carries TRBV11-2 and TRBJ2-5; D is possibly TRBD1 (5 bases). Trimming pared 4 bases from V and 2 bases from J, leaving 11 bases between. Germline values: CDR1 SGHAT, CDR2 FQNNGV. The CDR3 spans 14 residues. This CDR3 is CASSSTQGQETQYF. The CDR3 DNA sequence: TGTGCCAGCAGCTCGACGCAGGGACAAGAGACCCAGTACTTC.

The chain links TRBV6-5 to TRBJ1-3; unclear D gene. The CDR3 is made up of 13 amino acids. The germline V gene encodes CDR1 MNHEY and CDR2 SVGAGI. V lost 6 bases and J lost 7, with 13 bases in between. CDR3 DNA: TGTGCCAGCAGCCCCTGGGCTAGTAACACCATATATTTT. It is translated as CASSPWASNTIYF.

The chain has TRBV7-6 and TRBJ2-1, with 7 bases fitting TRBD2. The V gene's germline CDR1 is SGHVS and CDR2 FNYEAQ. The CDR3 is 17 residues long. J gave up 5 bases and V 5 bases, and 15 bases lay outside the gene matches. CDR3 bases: TGTGCCAGCAGCCCCGACTTTGCGGGAGCTACGAACAATGAGCAGTTCTTC. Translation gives CASSPDFAGATNNEQFF.

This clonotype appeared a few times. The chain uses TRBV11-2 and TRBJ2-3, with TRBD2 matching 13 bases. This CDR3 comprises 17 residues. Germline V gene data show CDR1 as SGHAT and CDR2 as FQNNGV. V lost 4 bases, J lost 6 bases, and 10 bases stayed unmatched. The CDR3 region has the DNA TGTGCCAGCAGCTGGGGACTAGCGGGGCCCCGGGGCGATACGCAGTATTTT. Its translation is CASSWGLAGPRGDTQYF.